Sequencing of this TCR beta chain was carried out in a study of T-cell reconstitution after alpha-beta-depleted transplantation in children. For TCRbeta, the library was prepared with unique molecular identifiers. TCRdb ran MiXCR on the PCR reads and lists one entry per CDR3 protein. The top ten hold roughly 27% of the sample, which has about a million distinct CDR3 sequences, 25% to 30% seen once. Study findings and constraints: By about two months after transplant, alpha-beta T cells reportedly arose from several hundred graft clones that had expanded. A year post-transplant, T-cell counts and diversity derived mostly from newly produced T cells.

The junction had 6 bases not matched to a gene; V was cut back by 3 bases and J by 6 bases. From germline, CDR1 is SGHRS and CDR2 YFSETQ. This CDR3 has 13 amino acids. About this clonotype itself: The antigen is unknown.

The specimen was PBMCs, mostly from graft donor cells, collected 360 days after TCRalphabeta/CD19-depleted stem cell transplant. The chain uses TRBV5-1 and TRBJ2-7; TRBD1 agrees at 7 bases. The TCR sequence derives from a boy younger than two who had a stem cell transplant for SCID, so the T cells may come from the graft donor. CDR3 in amino acids: CASSSVTGFEQYF. Written as DNA, the CDR3 is TGCGCCAGCAGCTCCGTGACAGGGTTCGAGCAGTACTTC.